The 30 T cell receptor beta chains below all came from one sample that was sequenced in a study of blood T cell repertoires in COVID-19. Using immunoSEQ multiplex PCR, the repertoire was profiled, and TCRdb retains in-frame clones only, with some absent. Of 150,000 or so clones listed, 87% are singletons. Sequences were obtained from PBMCs or T cells enriched from blood (not recorded which). These receptors were obtained from a woman in her forties who had been exposed to COVID-19.

CDR3: CASSIAGAGNEQFF. The CDR3 DNA follows: TGCGCCAGCAGCATAGCGGGGGCGGGTAATGAGCAGTTCTTC. The chain is built from TRBV4-1 and TRBJ2-1; 9 nucleotides match TRBD2. Germline assignment: CDR1 MGHRA and CDR2 YSYEKL. The CDR3 totals 14 residues. The V segment lost 5 bases and the J segment 7 bases; nucleotides outside the gene matches: 6.

The chain uses TRBV7-9 and TRBJ1-4; no clear D. Germline CDR1 reads SEHNR; CDR2 reads FQNEAQ (reference sequence). The CDR3 consists of 16 residues. Between the trimmed V and J ends, which lost 5 bases and 2 bases, there was a span of 15 bases. CDR3 loop: CASSQAGGRTNEKLFF. The CDR3 DNA follows: TGTGCCAGCAGCCAAGCGGGCGGGCGGACTAATGAAAAACTGTTTTTT.

The rearrangement links TRBV7-2 to TRBJ1-1; 9 bases line up with TRBD1. CDR1 and CDR2 (germline): SGHTA, FQGNSA. The trim removed 7 bases at V and 1 base at J, leaving 13 bases unmatched. The CDR3 is 17 amino acids. The CDR3 region is CASTPPGTGWKNTEAFF. In nucleotides, the CDR3 is TGTGCCAGCACCCCACCAGGGACAGGGTGGAAGAACACTGAAGCTTTCTTT.

The rearrangement uses TRBV27 and TRBJ1-5; D possibly corresponds to TRBD1 (6 bases). V was cut by 8 bases and J by 7 bases, with 18 bases left in between. The CDR3 length is 14 residues. Germline-derived CDR1 and CDR2 are MNHEY and SMNVEV (reference sequence). The CDR3 reads CASRRGGAVQPQHF. The CDR3 DNA is TGTGCCAGCCGGAGGGGGGGCGCGGTCCAGCCCCAGCATTTT.

The rearrangement links TRBV28 to TRBJ2-1; maybe TRBD2 (5 bases). This CDR3 spans 14 amino acids. In germline, CDR1 is MDHEN, CDR2 SYDVKM. Trimming stripped 5 bases from V and 9 bases from J, with 17 bases between. This chain's CDR3 is CASSPELLVSEQFF. CDR3 nucleotide sequence: TGTGCCAGCAGTCCAGAATTACTAGTTTCTGAGCAGTTCTTC. Full variable domain (outside the CDR3, taken from reference TRBV28 and TRBJ2-1): DVKVTQSSRYLVKRTGEKVFLECVQDMDHENMFWYRQDPGLGLRLIYFSYDVKMKEKGDIPEGYSVSREKKERFSLILESASTNQTSMYLCASSPELLVSEQFFGPGTRLTVL.

The V gene is TRBV29-1, the J gene TRBJ1-3; TRBD1 matches 7 bases. This CDR3 is built from 14 residues. Germline V CDR1 and CDR2: SQVTM, ANQGSEA. Unmatched junction bases numbered 10, after V lost 7 bases and J lost 4 bases. CDR3 nucleotide sequence: TGCAGCGCCTCGACAGGGAGTGCAGGAAACACCATATATTTT. It codes for CSASTGSAGNTIYF.

The chain recombines TRBV7-3 with TRBJ2-1; 7 positions match TRBD1. Germline CDR1 and CDR2: SGHTA and FQGTGA. J was trimmed by 6 bases and V by 3 bases; bases with no gene match: 8. This CDR3 contains 15 residues. In DNA, the CDR3 is TGTGCCAGCAGCTTCAGGGGGTTAGGGGGCAATGAGCAGTTCTTC. Translation: CASSFRGLGGNEQFF.

The CDR3 reads CASSQDPGQARFHSPLHF. In nucleotides, the CDR3 is TGTGCCAGCAGCCAAGACCCCGGACAGGCGCGGTTCCATTCACCCCTCCACTTT. The chain uses TRBV4-2 and TRBJ1-6, with 7 bases fitting TRBD1. The J segment lost 8 bases and the V segment lost 0 bases, leaving 13 bases of the junction unmatched. Germline values: CDR1 LGHNA, CDR2 YNFKEQ. This CDR3 spans 18 amino acids.

The count of this clone is one. The chain has TRBV19 and TRBJ2-7, with D possibly matching TRBD1 (6 bases). Trimming shortened V by 5 bases and J by 6 bases, and 11 bases separated the two germline ends. Germline loops: CDR1 LNHDA, CDR2 SQIVND (reference sequence). The CDR3 runs 12 residues. DNA of the CDR3: TGTGCCAGTAGTTGGGGGCTCGGCGAGCAGTACTTC. Translation: CASSWGLGEQYF.

The J gene is TRBJ1-1, the V gene TRBV19; the D is unclear. The germline V gene encodes CDR1 LNHDA and CDR2 SQIVND (reference sequence). Trimming shortened V by 4 bases and J by 1 base, and 4 bases separated the two germline ends. The CDR3 contains 12 residues. In nucleotides, the CDR3 is TGTGCCAGTAGTACGTGGAACACTGAAGCTTTCTTT. Its protein product is CASSTWNTEAFF. Full variable domain (outside the CDR3, taken from reference TRBV19 and TRBJ1-1): DGGITQSPKYLFRKEGQNVTLSCEQNLNHDAMYWYRQDPGQGLRLIYYSQIVNDFQKGDIAEGYSVSREKKESFPLTVTSAQKNPTAFYLCASSTWNTEAFFGQGTRLTVV.

The rearrangement joins TRBV4-1 to TRBJ2-2, with 7 bases matching TRBD2. This CDR3 has 16 amino acids. V lost 4 bases and J lost 2; bases outside the gene matches: 7. CDR1 is MGHRA, CDR2 YSYEKL, per germline. CDR3 residues: CASSRVGGGNTGELFF. As DNA, the CDR3 is TGCGCCAGCAGCCGCGTTGGGGGGGGTAACACCGGGGAGCTGTTTTTT.

V gene TRBV27 combines with J gene TRBJ1-5, with D possibly matching TRBD1 (6 bases). Trimming shortened V by 3 bases and J by 7 bases, and 13 bases separated the two germline ends. Germline V gene lookup returns CDR1 MNHEY and CDR2 SMNVEV (reference sequence). The CDR3 extends over 14 amino acids. DNA for the CDR3: TGTGCCAGCAGTTTTCAGGGGTCCGGCCAGCCCCAGCATTTT. Translating gives CASSFQGSGQPQHF.

This clone was detected only a few times. The V gene is TRBV3-1 (or the pseudogene TRBV3-2), the J gene TRBJ1-1; D is ambiguous. V was shortened by 4 bases and J by 8 bases, with 14 bases between the two germline ends. Germline loops: CDR1 LGHDT, CDR2 YNNKEL (reference sequence). CDR3 size: 13 residues. CDR3 sequence: CASSPSRSGEAFF. The CDR3 nucleotides are TGTGCCAGCAGCCCTTCCCGGTCGGGGGAAGCTTTCTTT.

The chain has TRBV7-2 and TRBJ2-1; 8 nucleotides line up with TRBD2. Germline lookup yields CDR1 SGHTA and CDR2 FQGNSA. The CDR3 sequence is 11 residues long. Losses at the gene ends were 5 bases for V and 12 bases for J; bases not matched to a gene: 3. Here the CDR3 DNA reads TGTGCCAGCAGCCTGACTAGCGTGCAGTTCTTC. Translated: CASSLTSVQFF.

J is TRBJ2-1 and V is TRBV20-1; tentatively, D is TRBD2 (6 bases). CDR3 length: 15 amino acids. Germline V lookup: CDR1 DFQATT, CDR2 SNEGSKA (reference sequence). The germline V and J ends were trimmed by 3 bases and 2 bases, with 14 bases remaining between them. CDR3 nucleotides: TGCAGTGCTAGTCGGGACTGGGCCGCCTACAATGAGCAGTTCTTC. Translation: CSASRDWAAYNEQFF.

The chain recombines TRBV2 with TRBJ2-5, with unresolved D. The length of the CDR3 is 16 residues. The V and J ends lost 3 bases and 4 bases respectively, with 18 bases between them. Germline V gene data show CDR1 as SNHLY and CDR2 as FYNNEI. The CDR3 loop reads CASSDPGRSIRETQYF. CDR3 in DNA: TGTGCCAGCAGTGATCCGGGTCGCTCGATACGAGAGACCCAGTACTTC.

The gene calls are TRBV20-1 and TRBJ1-2; no definite D call. V shed 6 bases and J shed 5 bases, with 16 bases lying between them. CDR1 is DFQATT and CDR2 is SNEGSKA in the germline V gene (reference sequence). There are 13 residues in the CDR3. DNA for the CDR3: TGCAGTGCCAGTGGGATCGGGGAGTATGGCTACACCTTC. It codes for CSASGIGEYGYTF.

V is TRBV2 and J is TRBJ2-7, with 9 positions matching TRBD2. V shed 6 bases and J 6 bases; nucleotides not matched to a gene: 6. The CDR3 totals 13 residues. Germline CDR1 SNHLY, CDR2 FYNNEI. The CDR3 nucleotides are TGTGCCAGCAGGGGGGGTAGCGGGAGCGAGCAGTACTTC. Protein product: CASRGGSGSEQYF. The full variable domain, with the rest looked up from reference TRBV2 and TRBJ2-7, is EPEVTQTPSHQVTQMGQEVILRCVPISNHLYFYWYRQILGQKVEFLVSFYNNEISEKSEIFDDQFSVERPDGSNFTLKIRSTKLEDSAMYFCASRGGSGSEQYFGPGTRLTVT.

CDR3 DNA: TGTGCCACCAGCGGAAGACTAGCGGGGAGCACAGATACGCAGTATTTT. This codes for CATSGRLAGSTDTQYF. The V and J genes are TRBV15 and TRBJ2-3, with TRBD2 matching 11 bases. J was trimmed by 0 bases and V by 5 bases; bases with no gene match: 4. Per germline, CDR1 LNHNV and CDR2 YYDKDF (reference sequence). The CDR3 consists of 16 residues.

The rearrangement links TRBV5-1 to TRBJ2-3; D not certain. CDR1 is SGHRS and CDR2 is YFSETQ in the germline V gene. CDR3 size: 15 residues. V was shortened by 4 bases and J by 2 bases, with 14 bases between the two germline ends. The CDR3 is CASSPLSPHTDTQYF. The CDR3 region has the DNA TGCGCCAGCAGCCCCCTAAGCCCCCACACAGATACGCAGTATTTT.

CDR3 loop: CASSLGPGYGYTF. DNA of the CDR3: TGTGCCAGCAGTTTGGGGCCCGGCTATGGCTACACCTTC. V gene TRBV28 combines with J gene TRBJ1-2, with a possible D match to TRBD1 (5 bases). The length of the CDR3 is 13 residues. The V end lost 3 bases, the J end lost 4 bases, and 9 bases lay between the germline ends. From germline, CDR1 is MDHEN and CDR2 SYDVKM.

The chain carries TRBV28 and TRBJ1-1; 8 positions agree with TRBD1. There are 15 residues in the CDR3. The V gene's germline CDR1 is MDHEN and CDR2 SYDVKM. The J segment lost 1 base and the V segment lost 6 bases, leaving 7 bases of the junction unmatched. The CDR3 DNA reads TGTGCCAGCAGGTTCCCCGGGACAGGGAACACTGAAGCTTTCTTT. It specifies CASRFPGTGNTEAFF.

This clone appeared once. This chain uses TRBV7-9 with TRBJ1-1, with TRBD1 as a possible D gene (6 bases). Deletions cut 5 bases from V and 3 bases from J, with 10 bases between. Germline V gives CDR1 SEHNR, CDR2 FQNEAQ (reference sequence). CDR3 length equals 13 residues. CDR3 protein: CASSPRGDTEAFF. In DNA, the CDR3 is TGTGCCAGCAGCCCCAGGGGAGACACTGAAGCTTTCTTT.

The rearrangement uses TRBV7-2 and TRBJ1-6; D call uncertain. Trimming pared 1 base from V and 5 bases from J, leaving 6 bases between. The CDR3 spans 14 residues. Germline V gene data show CDR1 as SGHTA and CDR2 as FQGNSA. The CDR3 is CASSLGSNNSPLHF. The CDR3 coding sequence is TGTGCCAGCAGCTTAGGCAGTAATAATTCACCCCTCCACTTT.

V and J are TRBV15 and TRBJ2-7; the match to TRBD2 covers 10 bases. Germline V CDR1 and CDR2: LNHNV, YYDKDF (reference sequence). Trimming took 0 bases from V and 5 from J; bases not matched to a gene: 10. This CDR3 is 17 amino acids long. CDR3 bases: TGTGCCACCAGCAGAGAAAAGGCTAGCGGGAGTGGTCACGAGCAGTACTTC. Its translation is CATSREKASGSGHEQYF.

The J gene is TRBJ2-5, the V gene TRBV28; a possible D gene is TRBD2 (7 bases). Germline CDR1 is MDHEN and CDR2 is SYDVKM. This CDR3 region has 16 residues. Trimming removed 2 bases at V and 4 bases at J, with 17 bases between. The DNA for the CDR3 is TGTGCCAGCAGTTTAGGGGGGGCCCTTAGGCGAGAGACCCAGTACTTC. Translation: CASSLGGALRRETQYF.

This chain uses TRBV5-4 with TRBJ2-1; 7 bases agree with TRBD2. Germline loops: CDR1 SGHNT, CDR2 YYREEE (reference sequence). The CDR3 extends over 15 amino acids. V was clipped by 4 bases and J by 10 bases; unmatched bases: 14. CDR3 coding DNA: TGTGCCAGCAGCGTTGCGGGACTAAGCGCCAGGGAGCAGTTCTTC. Residues: CASSVAGLSAREQFF. The full variable domain, completed using reference TRBV5-4 and TRBJ2-1, is ETGVTQSPTHLIKTRGQQVTLRCSSQSGHNTVSWYQQALGQGPQFIFQYYREEENGRGNFPPRFSGLQFPNYSSELNVNALELDDSALYLCASSVAGLSAREQFFGPGTRLTVL.

This clone showed up just a few times. V is TRBV18 and J is TRBJ1-1; TRBD1 matches 7 bases. Germline V gene lookup returns CDR1 KGHSH and CDR2 LQKENI. The J segment lost 5 bases and the V segment lost 3 bases, leaving 6 bases of the junction unmatched. The CDR3 runs 14 residues. CDR3 DNA: TGTGCCAGCTCACCCCAGGGCAGGGGGACTGAAGCTTTCTTT. It codes for CASSPQGRGTEAFF.

In this sample, this clone turned up once. CDR3 DNA: TGCGCCAGCAGCCAATTCGCATCTAGCTATGATGAGCAGTTCTTC. It yields the protein CASSQFASSYDEQFF. The genes are TRBV4-3 and TRBJ2-1; TRBD2 might be the D (5 bases). Germline CDR1 LGHNA, CDR2 YSLEER. This CDR3 has 15 residues. The ends were cut back, 2 bases at V and 8 bases at J, with 16 bases in the middle.

The rearrangement joins TRBV28 to TRBJ2-2; D remains ambiguous. V lost 8 bases, J lost 1 base, and 11 bases lay in between. Germline values: CDR1 MDHEN, CDR2 SYDVKM. There are 14 residues in the CDR3. CDR3 protein: CASLESLNTGELFF. DNA of the CDR3: TGTGCCAGCCTTGAGTCACTGAACACCGGGGAGCTGTTTTTT.